Below, 10 T cell receptor beta chains from the same sample are listed, as sequenced in a study of cytomegalovirus exposure and HLA in healthy donors. The assay was immunoSEQ multiplex PCR, and TCRdb's table has in-frame clones only and misses some. This sample has approximately 140,000 clones, with 84% found just once. The sample was PBMCs. Receptors were obtained from a woman aged 30 to 39 in good health and CMV-seronegative.

The chain couples TRBV6-6 to TRBJ1-4; 9 nucleotides align to TRBD1. The length of the CDR3 is 16 residues. With 6 bases clipped from V and 10 bases from J, the junction kept 15 bases outside the gene matches. Germline lookup yields CDR1 MNHNY and CDR2 SVGAGI (reference sequence). The CDR3 DNA is TGTGCCAGCAGACGGACAGGGGTTCAGTTAATCGGAAAACTGTTTTTT. Protein sequence: CASRRTGVQLIGKLFF.

The chain is built from TRBV13 and TRBJ2-7, with a possible D match to TRBD1 (6 bases). The germline V gene has CDR1 PRHDT and CDR2 FYEKMQ (reference sequence). The CDR3 spans 13 residues. Trimming shortened V by 4 bases and J by 3 bases, and 10 bases separated the two germline ends. The CDR3 protein is CASSSDSLYEQYF. DNA for the CDR3: TGTGCCAGCAGCTCGGACAGTCTCTACGAGCAGTACTTC.

The gene calls are TRBV5-3 and TRBJ1-6; D is ambiguous. TRBV5-3 is marked as an open reading frame, function uncertain. Between the trimmed V and J ends, which lost 4 bases and 0 bases, there was a span of 23 bases. The CDR3 has 20 residues. The CDR3: CARSTPTGSMKSSYNSPLHF. The DNA for the CDR3 is TGTGCCAGAAGCACGCCGACCGGGTCTATGAAAAGCTCCTATAATTCACCCCTCCACTTT.

This chain connects TRBV19 to TRBJ1-1; the match to TRBD1 covers 7 bases. Per the germline V gene, CDR1 is LNHDA and CDR2 is SQIVND (reference sequence). The CDR3 is 13 amino acids. V lost 7 bases to trimming and J lost 2 bases; unmatched junction nucleotides: 4. The CDR3 DNA is TGTGCCAGTATTGACAGGGCCAACACTGAAGCTTTCTTT. Translating it yields CASIDRANTEAFF.

This chain uses TRBV5-1 with TRBJ1-5, with 9 bases that match TRBD1. The CDR3 is 15 residues long. Per germline, CDR1 SGHRS and CDR2 YFSETQ. J lost 4 bases, V lost 4 bases, and 6 bases had no gene match. The CDR3 DNA sequence: TGCGCCAGCAGCGCGGGACAGGGTGGGAATCAGCCCCAGCATTTT. Protein sequence: CASSAGQGGNQPQHF.

This chain links TRBV7-2 with TRBJ2-1, with 9 bases aligning to TRBD2. CDR1 and CDR2 (germline): SGHTA, FQGNSA. Trimming at V came to 1 base and at J to 6 bases, leaving 13 bases not matched to a gene. CDR3 length: 18 residues. The CDR3 here is CASSLGVGSGGTLNEQFF. In DNA, the CDR3 is TGTGCCAGCAGCTTAGGGGTCGGAAGCGGGGGGACCCTCAATGAGCAGTTCTTC.

Here the CDR3 DNA reads TGTGCCAGCAGCATGGACTACGGCGAGACCCAGTACTTC. It specifies CASSMDYGETQYF. The rearrangement uses TRBV5-6 and TRBJ2-5; weak D call: TRBD2 (6 bases). This CDR3 is 13 amino acids long. CDR1 SGHDT and CDR2 YYEEEE come from the germline V gene. Trimming left V 4 bases short and J 5 bases short, with 12 bases between. Based on the CDR3 plus reference TRBV5-6 and TRBJ2-5, the full variable domain is DAGVTQSPTHLIKTRGQQVTLRCSPKSGHDTVSWYQQALGQGPQFIFQYYEEEERQRGNFPDRFSGHQFPNYSSELNVNALLLGDSALYLCASSMDYGETQYFGPGTRLLVL.

The CDR3 DNA follows: TGTGCCAGCAGCTTTAGGGAGTCCCCCCTCGAGCAGTTCTTC. It is translated as CASSFRESPLEQFF. The chain couples TRBV11-1 to TRBJ2-1; D is perhaps TRBD2 (5 bases). The CDR3 extends over 14 amino acids. V was cut by 3 bases and J by 10 bases, with 16 bases left in between. The V gene's germline CDR1 is SGHAT and CDR2 FQDESV (reference sequence).

J is TRBJ2-1 and V is TRBV10-3, with 15 bases that match TRBD2. V was pared by 7 bases and J by 3 bases, with 10 bases of the junction left unmatched. CDR3 length equals 18 residues. Per the germline V gene, CDR1 is ENHRY and CDR2 is SYGVKD. CDR3 sequence reads: CAIKRQGLAGGFYNEQFF. DNA for the CDR3: TGTGCCATCAAGCGCCAGGGACTAGCGGGGGGCTTCTACAATGAGCAGTTCTTC.

The V and J genes are TRBV5-6 and TRBJ1-1; D possibly corresponds to TRBD1 (6 bases). The CDR3 runs to 16 residues. The germline CDR1 and CDR2 sequences are SGHDT and YYEEEE. The ends were cut back, 0 bases at V and 0 bases at J, with 12 bases in the middle. The CDR3 region has the DNA TGTGCCAGCAGCTTGGTTACAGGGCCGCTGAACACTGAAGCTTTCTTT. It is translated as CASSLVTGPLNTEAFF.